One T cell receptor (beta chain) is described in this entry. The source of the sample is a study of shared clonotypes between healthy human individuals. This table comes from immunoSEQ multiplex PCR, and its TCRdb copy is limited to in-frame clones, with some not included. This table has 600,000 to 800,000 clones, 72% appearing once. Germline V lookup: CDR1 SEHNR, CDR2 FQNEAQ (reference sequence). Losses at the gene ends were 5 bases for V and 2 bases for J; bases not matched to a gene: 8. The CDR3 has 16 residues. The source material was memory CD4+ T cells sorted from blood. Sample subset: CD45RA-negative fraction. The V gene is TRBV7-9, the J gene TRBJ1-1, with 10 bases lining up with TRBD1. This clonotype was obtained from a woman aged 25-40 years in good health. This CDR3 reads CASSGGGQGINTEAFF. CDR3 nucleotides: TGTGCCAGCAGCGGAGGGGGACAGGGGATTAACACTGAAGCTTTCTTT.